This T cell receptor beta chain appears in the sequencing data of a study of blood T cell repertoires in COVID-19. V gave up 0 bases and J gave up 0 bases, with 11 bases separating them. The germline CDR1 and CDR2 sequences are MNHNY and SVGAGI (reference sequence). The length of the CDR3 is 16 residues. Authors' data handling: Quantification of nucleated cells was approximated via reference gene primer amplification. Clones were read by immunoSEQ multiplex PCR, and TCRdb kept only the in-frame ones, dropping some. That table gives V, J and clone size, and the DNA gave D and trimming. The table includes about 150,000 clones, 84% detected once. This study enrolled people aged about 18 to 100 from roughly 24 US geographic areas. Participants were placed into cohorts based on the clinical history they reported.

What was sequenced was PBMCs or T cells enriched from blood (not recorded which). The sequence derives from a woman aged 50 to 60 with acute COVID-19. V and J are TRBV6-6 and TRBJ1-2, with a weak D call TRBD1 (5 bases). CDR3 sequence: CASSYSSQGANYGYTF. The DNA for the CDR3 is TGTGCCAGCAGTTACTCTTCTCAGGGTGCTAACTATGGCTACACCTTC.